The sequence of this TCR beta chain was determined in a study of blood T cell repertoires in COVID-19. V shed 2 bases and J shed 5 bases, with 9 bases lying between them. There are 13 residues in the CDR3. Method: immunoSEQ multiplex PCR; TCRdb's copy keeps in-frame clones and lacks some. The data show about 130,000 clones, around 88% seen once. This sequence was found in a man aged 50-60 years with acute or convalescent COVID-19. V is TRBV12-3 or TRBV12-4 and J is TRBJ1-1; D uncertain. The material sequenced was peripheral blood. The CDR3 DNA sequence: TGTGCCAGCAGTTTAATCATGGCTACTGAAGCTTTCTTT. It specifies CASSLIMATEAFF.